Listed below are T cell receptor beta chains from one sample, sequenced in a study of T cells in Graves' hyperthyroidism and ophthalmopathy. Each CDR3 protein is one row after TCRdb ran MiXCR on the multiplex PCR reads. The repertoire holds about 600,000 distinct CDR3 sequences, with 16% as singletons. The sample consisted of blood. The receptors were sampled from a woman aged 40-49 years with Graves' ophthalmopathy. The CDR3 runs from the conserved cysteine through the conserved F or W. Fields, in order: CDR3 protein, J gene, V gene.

cdr3_aa: CASSREGEDTQYF
j_call: TRBJ2-3
v_call: TRBV11-2

cdr3_aa: CASSIQVMANTEAFF
j_call: TRBJ1-1
v_call: TRBV19

cdr3_aa: CASNLNNNEQFF
j_call: TRBJ2-1
v_call: TRBV11-2

cdr3_aa: CATTGTPVLSNQPQHF
j_call: TRBJ1-5
v_call: TRBV19

cdr3_aa: CSARDQGQGVPYEQYF
j_call: TRBJ2-7
v_call: TRBV20-1

cdr3_aa: CASSIDRGNQPQHF
j_call: TRBJ1-5
v_call: TRBV19

cdr3_aa: CASSSTKYNEQFF
j_call: TRBJ2-1
v_call: TRBV7-3

cdr3_aa: CASSPTVGDNEQFF
j_call: TRBJ2-1
v_call: TRBV11-2

cdr3_aa: CASSHYSGRAQYNEQFF
j_call: TRBJ2-1
v_call: TRBV5-1

cdr3_aa: CAWSKRGQGAEQYF
j_call: TRBJ2-7
v_call: TRBV30

cdr3_aa: CASWSNNEQFF
j_call: TRBJ2-1
v_call: TRBV6-1

cdr3_aa: CAWEGGYNEQFF
j_call: TRBJ2-1
v_call: TRBV30

cdr3_aa: CASRREETQYF
j_call: TRBJ2-5
v_call: TRBV7-2

cdr3_aa: CASIGQGPHNEQFF
j_call: TRBJ2-1
v_call: TRBV19

cdr3_aa: CASRKKDSGGANVLTF
j_call: TRBJ2-6
v_call: TRBV11-2

cdr3_aa: CAWSASYQPNTEAFF
j_call: TRBJ1-1
v_call: TRBV30

cdr3_aa: CSARWVGEDQPQHF
j_call: TRBJ1-5
v_call: TRBV20-1

cdr3_aa: CASSRRGHQETQYF
j_call: TRBJ2-5
v_call: TRBV2

cdr3_aa: CSSSLGLHNEQFF
j_call: TRBJ2-1
v_call: TRBV29-1

cdr3_aa: CSVVTETGTEALF
j_call: TRBJ1-1
v_call: TRBV29-1

cdr3_aa: CASSFGQGDNEQFF
j_call: TRBJ2-1
v_call: TRBV7-9

cdr3_aa: CASSSGSGRSEQYF
j_call: TRBJ2-7
v_call: TRBV2

cdr3_aa: CASSREDGELFF
j_call: TRBJ2-2
v_call: TRBV6-1